Sequencing of this TCR beta chain was carried out in a study of graft-versus-host responses after intestinal transplantation. Study overall: Among the recipients, transplants were multivisceral, liver-intestinal, or isolated intestinal.

Sequenced by immunoSEQ multiplex PCR; TCRdb stores in-frame clones only, minus some. The sample records under 80,000 clones, roughly 90% being singletons. This CDR3 comprises 15 residues. The V end was cut by 5 bases, the J end by 0 bases, with 12 bases between. The germline CDR1 and CDR2 sequences are MNHNS and SASEGT. Points on this clone: Its antigen is undetermined.

Study results and caveats: Allografts carried high graft-versus-host to host-versus-graft clonal ratios in patients having graft-donor T cell macrochimerism. Association was observed between peak circulating GvH clone levels and early post-transplant HvG declines.

The chain couples TRBV6-1 to TRBJ2-3; D remains ambiguous. The sequence derives from a human patient who received an intestinal transplant, so some T cells may come from the graft donor. Source: PBMCs, taken 98 days after intestinal transplantation. CDR3 protein: CASSWEQISTDTQYF. The CDR3 nucleotides read TGTGCCAGCAGTTGGGAACAGATCAGCACAGATACGCAGTATTTT.